The clone carrying this TCR beta chain was found a few times. This specimen comes from a study of early T cells in non-severe SARS-CoV-2 infection. Germline assignment: CDR1 MNHEY and CDR2 SVGEGT. V dropped 5 bases and J dropped 0 bases, with 13 bases sitting between them. This CDR3 is built from 15 residues. TCRdb analysed the 5' RACE reads with MiXCR anew, one entry per CDR3 protein. The sample lists 40,000 to 55,000 distinct CDR3 sequences, 10% to 15% occurring once. The V and J genes are TRBV6-2 or TRBV6-3 and TRBJ1-1, with D unclear. What was sequenced was whole blood. This clonotype was sampled from an adult who was a healthcare worker with PCR-confirmed SARS-CoV-2 infection or an uninfected control (not recorded which). CDR3: CASSTDGRLNTEAFF. CDR3 nucleotides: TGTGCCAGCAGTACCGACGGACGACTGAACACTGAAGCTTTCTTT.